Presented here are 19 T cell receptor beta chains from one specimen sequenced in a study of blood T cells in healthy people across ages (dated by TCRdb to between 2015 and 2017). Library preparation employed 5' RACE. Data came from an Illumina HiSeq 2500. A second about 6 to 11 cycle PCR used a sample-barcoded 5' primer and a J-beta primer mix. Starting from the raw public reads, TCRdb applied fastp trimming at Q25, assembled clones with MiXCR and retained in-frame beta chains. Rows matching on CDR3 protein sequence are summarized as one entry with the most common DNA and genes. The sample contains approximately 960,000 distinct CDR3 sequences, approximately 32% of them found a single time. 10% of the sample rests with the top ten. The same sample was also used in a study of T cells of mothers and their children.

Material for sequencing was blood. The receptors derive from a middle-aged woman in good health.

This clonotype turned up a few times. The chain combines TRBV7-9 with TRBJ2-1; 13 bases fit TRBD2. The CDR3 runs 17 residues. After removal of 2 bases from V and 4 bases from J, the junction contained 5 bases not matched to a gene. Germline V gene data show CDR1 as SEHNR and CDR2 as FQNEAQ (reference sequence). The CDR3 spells CASSLTSGGARYNEQFF. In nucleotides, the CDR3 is TGTGCCAGCAGCTTAACTAGCGGGGGGGCGCGGTACAATGAGCAGTTCTTC.

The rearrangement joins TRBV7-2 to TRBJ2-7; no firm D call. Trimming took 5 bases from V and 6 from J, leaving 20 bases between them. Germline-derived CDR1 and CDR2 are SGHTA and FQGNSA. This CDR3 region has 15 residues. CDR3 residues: CASSTDGFVPREQYF. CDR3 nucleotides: TGTGCCAGCAGCACGGATGGGTTCGTACCTCGCGAGCAGTACTTC.

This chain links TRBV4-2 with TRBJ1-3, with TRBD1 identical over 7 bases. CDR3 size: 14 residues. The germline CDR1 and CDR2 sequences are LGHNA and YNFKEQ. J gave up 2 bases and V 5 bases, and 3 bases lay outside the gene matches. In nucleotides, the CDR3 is TGTGCCAGCAGCACGACAGGGCCTGGAAACACCATATATTTT. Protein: CASSTTGPGNTIYF.

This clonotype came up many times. The CDR3 spells CASRGQLPPYEQYF. In DNA, the CDR3 is TGTGCCAGCCGCGGGCAGCTACCTCCCTACGAGCAGTACTTC. The J gene is TRBJ2-7, the V gene TRBV6-2 or TRBV6-3; perhaps TRBD2 as D (5 bases). CDR3 length: 14 residues. Trimming pared 8 bases from V and 2 bases from J, leaving 16 bases between. The germline gives CDR1 MNHEY, CDR2 SVGEGT.

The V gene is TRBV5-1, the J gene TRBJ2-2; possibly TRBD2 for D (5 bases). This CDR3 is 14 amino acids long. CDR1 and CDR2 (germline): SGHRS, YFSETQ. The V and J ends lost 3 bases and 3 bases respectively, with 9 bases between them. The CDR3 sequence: CASSSLADTGELFF. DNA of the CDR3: TGCGCCAGCAGCTCCCTAGCAGACACCGGGGAGCTGTTTTTT.

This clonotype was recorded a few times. The CDR3 nucleotides read TGTGCCAGCAGTTTATCTGGACAGGGGGTAATCGAGCAGTACTTC. Amino acids: CASSLSGQGVIEQYF. The chain joins TRBV27 to TRBJ2-7; 10 nucleotides match TRBD1. V was clipped by 0 bases and J by 6 bases; unmatched bases: 5. The CDR3 sequence is 15 residues long. CDR1 and CDR2 from the germline V gene are MNHEY and SMNVEV (reference sequence).

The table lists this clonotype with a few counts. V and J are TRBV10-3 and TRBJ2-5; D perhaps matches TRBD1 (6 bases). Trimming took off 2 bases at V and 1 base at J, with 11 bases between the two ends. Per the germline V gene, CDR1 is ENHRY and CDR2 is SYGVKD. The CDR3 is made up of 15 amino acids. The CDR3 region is CAISEAGTPQETQYF. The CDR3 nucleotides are TGTGCCATCAGTGAGGCCGGGACACCCCAAGAGACCCAGTACTTC.

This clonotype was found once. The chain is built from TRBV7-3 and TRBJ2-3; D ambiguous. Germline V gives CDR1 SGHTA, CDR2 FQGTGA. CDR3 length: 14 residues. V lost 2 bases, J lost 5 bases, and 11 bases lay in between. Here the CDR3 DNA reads TGTGCCAGCAGCTTAGGCCACCCCGTAGATACGCAGTATTTT. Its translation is CASSLGHPVDTQYF.

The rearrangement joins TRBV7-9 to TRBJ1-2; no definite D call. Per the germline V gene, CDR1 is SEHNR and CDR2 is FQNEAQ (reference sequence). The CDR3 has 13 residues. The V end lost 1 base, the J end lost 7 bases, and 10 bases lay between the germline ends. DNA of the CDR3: TGTGCCAGCAGCTTAGATTTTGGATCTGGCTACACCTTC. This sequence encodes CASSLDFGSGYTF.

The CDR3 bases are TGTGCCAGCTCACCACGACCTGGGACTGGAAGCACAGATACGCAGTATTTT. This sequence encodes CASSPRPGTGSTDTQYF. The chain has TRBV18 and TRBJ2-3; perhaps TRBD2 as D (6 bases). The CDR3 runs to 17 residues. CDR1 is KGHSH and CDR2 is LQKENI in the germline V gene. The ends were cut back, 1 base at V and 0 bases at J, with 14 bases in the middle.

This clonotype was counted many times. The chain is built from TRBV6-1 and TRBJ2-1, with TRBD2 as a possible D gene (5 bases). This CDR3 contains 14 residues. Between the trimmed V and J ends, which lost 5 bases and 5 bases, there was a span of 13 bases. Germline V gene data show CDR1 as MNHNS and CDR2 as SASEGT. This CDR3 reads CASSSQGRHNEQFF. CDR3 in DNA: TGTGCCAGCAGTTCACAAGGGAGACACAATGAGCAGTTCTTC.

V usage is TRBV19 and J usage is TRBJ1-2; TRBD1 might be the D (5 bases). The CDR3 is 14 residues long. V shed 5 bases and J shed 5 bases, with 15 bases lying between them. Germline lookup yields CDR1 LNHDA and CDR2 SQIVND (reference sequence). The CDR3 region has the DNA TGTGCCAGTAGTCATCAGGGCGCTGGATATGGCTACACCTTC. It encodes CASSHQGAGYGYTF.

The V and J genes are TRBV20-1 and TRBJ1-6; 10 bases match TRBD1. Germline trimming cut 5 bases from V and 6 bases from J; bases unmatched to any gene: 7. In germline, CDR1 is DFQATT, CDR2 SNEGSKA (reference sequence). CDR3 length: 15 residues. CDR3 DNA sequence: TGCAGTGCTCCGCCGGGACAGGGGCTTAATTCACCCCTCCACTTT. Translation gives CSAPPGQGLNSPLHF.

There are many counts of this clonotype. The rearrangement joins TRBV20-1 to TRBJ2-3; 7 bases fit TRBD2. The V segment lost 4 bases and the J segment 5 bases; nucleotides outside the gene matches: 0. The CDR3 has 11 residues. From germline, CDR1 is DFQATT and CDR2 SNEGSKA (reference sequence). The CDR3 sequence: CSATSGDTQYF. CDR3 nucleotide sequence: TGCAGTGCTACTAGCGGAGATACGCAGTATTTT.

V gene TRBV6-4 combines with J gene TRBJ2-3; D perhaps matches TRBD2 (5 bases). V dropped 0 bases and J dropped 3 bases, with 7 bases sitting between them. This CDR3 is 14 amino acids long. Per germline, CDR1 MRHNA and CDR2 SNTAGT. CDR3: CASSDSGETDTQYF. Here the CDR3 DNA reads TGTGCCAGCAGTGACTCGGGAGAAACAGATACGCAGTATTTT.

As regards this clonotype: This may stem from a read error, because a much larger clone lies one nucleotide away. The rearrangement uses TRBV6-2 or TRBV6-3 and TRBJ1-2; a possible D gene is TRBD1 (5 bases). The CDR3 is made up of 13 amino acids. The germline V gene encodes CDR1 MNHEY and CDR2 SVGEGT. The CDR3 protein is CVSSSDRIYGYTF. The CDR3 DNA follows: TGTGTCAGCAGCTCCGACAGAATCTATGGCTACACCTTC.

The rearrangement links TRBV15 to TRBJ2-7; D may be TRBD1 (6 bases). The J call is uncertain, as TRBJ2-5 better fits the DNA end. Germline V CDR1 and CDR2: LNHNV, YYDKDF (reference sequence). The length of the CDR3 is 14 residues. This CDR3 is CATSRDTGYETQYF. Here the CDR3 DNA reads TGTGCCACCAGCAGAGATACAGGGTACGAGACCCAGTACTTC.

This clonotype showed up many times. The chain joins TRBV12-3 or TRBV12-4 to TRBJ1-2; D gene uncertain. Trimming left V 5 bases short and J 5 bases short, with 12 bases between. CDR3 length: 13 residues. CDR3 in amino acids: CASSTAALYGYTF. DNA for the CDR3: TGTGCCAGCAGTACCGCGGCCTTATATGGCTACACCTTC.

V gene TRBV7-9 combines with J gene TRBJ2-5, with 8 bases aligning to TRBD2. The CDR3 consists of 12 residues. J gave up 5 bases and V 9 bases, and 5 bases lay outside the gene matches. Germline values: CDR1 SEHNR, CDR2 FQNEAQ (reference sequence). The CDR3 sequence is CASTGGLETQYF. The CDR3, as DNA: TGTGCCAGTACGGGGGGGCTGGAGACCCAGTACTTC. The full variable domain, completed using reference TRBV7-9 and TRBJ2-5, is DTGVSQNPRHKITKRGQNVTFRCDPISEHNRLYWYRQTLGQGPEFLTYFQNEAQLEKSRLLSDRFSAERPKGSFSTLEIQRTEQGDSAMYLCASTGGLETQYFGPGTRLLVL.